This TCR beta chain came from a study of T-cell memory formation after mild COVID-19. In regard to this clonotype: Germline and junction disagree at one end, which may indicate a read error.

TCRdb reanalysed the 5' RACE reads using MiXCR and keeps one entry per CDR3 protein. The sample contains 150,000 to 200,000 distinct CDR3 sequences, 10% to 15% of which appear only once. The CDR3 sequence is 14 residues long. Germline values: CDR1 MNHEY, CDR2 SVGEGT. Sequenced sample: PBMCs or a T cell subset sorted from them (not recorded which). The J gene is TRBJ2-7, the V gene TRBV6-2 or TRBV6-3; TRBD2 matches 7 bases. This sequence was found in a man aged 18 to 30 who had mild COVID-19 (a few samples of this study predate the infection). Cell type and time point are not known. The CDR3 nucleotides are TGTGCCAGCAGTTACGGCAGACCACCCGGGAGGCAGTATTTC. Amino acids: CASSYGRPPGRQYF.